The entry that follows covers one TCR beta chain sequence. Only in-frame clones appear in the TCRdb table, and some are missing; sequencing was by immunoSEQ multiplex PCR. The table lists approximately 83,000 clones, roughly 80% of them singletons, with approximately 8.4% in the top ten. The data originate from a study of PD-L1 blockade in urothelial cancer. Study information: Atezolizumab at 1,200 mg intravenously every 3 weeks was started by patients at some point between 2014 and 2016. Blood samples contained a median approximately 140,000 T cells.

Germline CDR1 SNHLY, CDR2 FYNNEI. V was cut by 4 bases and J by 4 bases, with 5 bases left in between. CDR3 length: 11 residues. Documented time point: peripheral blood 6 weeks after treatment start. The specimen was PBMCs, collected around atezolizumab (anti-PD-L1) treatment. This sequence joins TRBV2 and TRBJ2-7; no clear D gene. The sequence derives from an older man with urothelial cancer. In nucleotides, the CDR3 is TGTGCCAGCAGTGCGGTGTACGAGCAGTACTTC. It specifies CASSAVYEQYF.